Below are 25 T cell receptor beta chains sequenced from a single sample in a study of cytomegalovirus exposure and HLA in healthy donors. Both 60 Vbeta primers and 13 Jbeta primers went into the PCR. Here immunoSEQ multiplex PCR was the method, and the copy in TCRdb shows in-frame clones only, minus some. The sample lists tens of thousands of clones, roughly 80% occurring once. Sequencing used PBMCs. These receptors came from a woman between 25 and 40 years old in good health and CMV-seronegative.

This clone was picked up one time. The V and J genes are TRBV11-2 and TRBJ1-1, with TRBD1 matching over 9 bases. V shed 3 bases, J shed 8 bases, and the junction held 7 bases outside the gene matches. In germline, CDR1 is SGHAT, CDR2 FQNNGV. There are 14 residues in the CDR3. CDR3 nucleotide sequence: TGTGCCAGCAGCTTGGCCGGGACAGGGTCGGAAGCTTTCTTT. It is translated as CASSLAGTGSEAFF.

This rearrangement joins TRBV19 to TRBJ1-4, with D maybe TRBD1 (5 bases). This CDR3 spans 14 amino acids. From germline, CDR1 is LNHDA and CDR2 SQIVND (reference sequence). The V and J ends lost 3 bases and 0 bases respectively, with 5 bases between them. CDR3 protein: CASSMTATNEKLFF. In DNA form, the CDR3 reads TGTGCCAGTAGTATGACAGCAACTAATGAAAAACTGTTTTTT. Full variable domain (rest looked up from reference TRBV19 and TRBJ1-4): DGGITQSPKYLFRKEGQNVTLSCEQNLNHDAMYWYRQDPGQGLRLIYYSQIVNDFQKGDIAEGYSVSREKKESFPLTVTSAQKNPTAFYLCASSMTATNEKLFFGSGTQLSVL.

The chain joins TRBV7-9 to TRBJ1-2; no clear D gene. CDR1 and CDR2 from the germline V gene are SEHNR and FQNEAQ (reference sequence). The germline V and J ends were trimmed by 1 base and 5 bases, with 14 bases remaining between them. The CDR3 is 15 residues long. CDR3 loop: CASSLGALNDYGYTF. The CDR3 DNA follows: TGTGCCAGCAGCTTAGGGGCCTTGAATGATTATGGCTACACCTTC.

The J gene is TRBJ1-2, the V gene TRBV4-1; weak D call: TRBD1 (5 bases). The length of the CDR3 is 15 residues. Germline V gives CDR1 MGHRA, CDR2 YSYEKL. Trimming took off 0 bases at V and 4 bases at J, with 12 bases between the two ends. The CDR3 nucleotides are TGCGCCAGCAGCCAAGAGCCCCAGGGCCCCTATGGCTACACCTTC. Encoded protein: CASSQEPQGPYGYTF.

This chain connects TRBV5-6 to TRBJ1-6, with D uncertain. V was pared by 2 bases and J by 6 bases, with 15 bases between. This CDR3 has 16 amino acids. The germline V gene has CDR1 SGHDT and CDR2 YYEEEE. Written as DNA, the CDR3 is TGTGCCAGCAGCTTACCTTCCAACCGGAGTAATTCACCCCTCCACTTT. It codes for CASSLPSNRSNSPLHF.

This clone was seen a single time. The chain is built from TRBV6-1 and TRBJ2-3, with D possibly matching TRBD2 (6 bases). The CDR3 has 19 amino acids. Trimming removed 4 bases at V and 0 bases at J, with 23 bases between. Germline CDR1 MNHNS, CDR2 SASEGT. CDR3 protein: CASSGGWGVSSTSTDTQYF. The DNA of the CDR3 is TGTGCCAGCAGTGGGGGTTGGGGGGTCTCCTCAACTAGCACAGATACGCAGTATTTT.

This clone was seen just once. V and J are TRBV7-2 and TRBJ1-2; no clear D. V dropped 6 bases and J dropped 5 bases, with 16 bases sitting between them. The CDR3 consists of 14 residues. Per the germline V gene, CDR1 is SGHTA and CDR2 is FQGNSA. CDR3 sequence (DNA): TGTGCCAGCAGGAGGAGCGGGCCGAATTATGGCTACACCTTC. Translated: CASRRSGPNYGYTF. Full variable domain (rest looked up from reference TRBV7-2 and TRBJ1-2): GAGVSQSPSNKVTEKGKDVELRCDPISGHTALYWYRQSLGQGLEFLIYFQGNSAPDKSGLPSDRFSAERTGGSVSTLTIQRTQQEDSAVYLCASRRSGPNYGYTFGSGTRLTVV.

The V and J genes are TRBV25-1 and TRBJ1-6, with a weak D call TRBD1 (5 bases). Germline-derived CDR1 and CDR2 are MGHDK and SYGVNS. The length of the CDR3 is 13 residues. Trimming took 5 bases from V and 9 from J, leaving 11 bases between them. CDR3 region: CASSYGGGSPLHF. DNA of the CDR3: TGTGCCAGCAGTTACGGGGGGGGTTCACCCCTCCACTTT.

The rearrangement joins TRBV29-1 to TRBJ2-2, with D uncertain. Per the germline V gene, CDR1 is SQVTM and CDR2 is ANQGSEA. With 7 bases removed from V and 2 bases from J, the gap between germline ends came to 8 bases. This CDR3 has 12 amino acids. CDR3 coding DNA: TGCAGCGCGCTGGGCAACACCGGGGAGCTGTTTTTT. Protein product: CSALGNTGELFF.

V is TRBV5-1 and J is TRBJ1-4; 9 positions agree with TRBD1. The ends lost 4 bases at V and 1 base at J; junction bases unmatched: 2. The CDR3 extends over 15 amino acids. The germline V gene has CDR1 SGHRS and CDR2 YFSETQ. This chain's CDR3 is CASSQDRGTNEKLFF. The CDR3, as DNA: TGCGCCAGCAGCCAGGACAGGGGAACTAATGAAAAACTGTTTTTT.

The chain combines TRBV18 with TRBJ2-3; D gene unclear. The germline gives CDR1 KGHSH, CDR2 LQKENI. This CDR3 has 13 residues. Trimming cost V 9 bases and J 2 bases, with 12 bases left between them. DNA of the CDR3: TGTGCCAGGGCCAGAAAAAACACAGATACGCAGTATTTT. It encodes CARARKNTDTQYF.

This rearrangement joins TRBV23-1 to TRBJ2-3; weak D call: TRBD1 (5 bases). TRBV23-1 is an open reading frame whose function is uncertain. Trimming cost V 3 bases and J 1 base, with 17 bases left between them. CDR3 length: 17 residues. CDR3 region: CASSHIQTACGTDTQYF. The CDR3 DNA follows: TGCGCCAGCAGTCACATCCAGACAGCCTGCGGCACAGATACGCAGTATTTT.

CDR3 in amino acids: CASSQRSSYEQYF. In nucleotides, the CDR3 is TGTGCCAGCAGTCAGAGGAGCTCCTACGAGCAGTACTTC. The chain couples TRBV6-5 to TRBJ2-7; D unclear. Trimming cost V 5 bases and J 0 bases, with 8 bases left between them. Germline V gene lookup returns CDR1 MNHEY and CDR2 SVGAGI. This CDR3 contains 13 residues.

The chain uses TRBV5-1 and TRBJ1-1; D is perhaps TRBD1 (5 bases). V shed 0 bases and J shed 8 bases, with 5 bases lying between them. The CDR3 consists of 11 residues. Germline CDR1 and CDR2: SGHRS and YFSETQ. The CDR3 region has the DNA TGCGCCAGCAGCTTGGCAGGGGAAGCTTTCTTT. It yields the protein CASSLAGEAFF. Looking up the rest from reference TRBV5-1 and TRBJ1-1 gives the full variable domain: KAGVTQTPRYLIKTRGQQVTLSCSPISGHRSVSWYQQTPGQGLQFLFEYFSETQRNKGNFPGRFSGRQFSNSRSEMNVSTLELGDSALYLCASSLAGEAFFGQGTRLTVV.

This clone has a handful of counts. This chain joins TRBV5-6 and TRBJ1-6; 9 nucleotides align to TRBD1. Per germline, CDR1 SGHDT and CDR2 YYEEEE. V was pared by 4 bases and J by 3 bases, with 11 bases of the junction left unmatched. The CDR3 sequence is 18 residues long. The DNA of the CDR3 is TGTGCCAGCAGCCCTCAGGACAGGGGTCTCGTCTATAATTCACCCCTCCACTTT. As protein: CASSPQDRGLVYNSPLHF.

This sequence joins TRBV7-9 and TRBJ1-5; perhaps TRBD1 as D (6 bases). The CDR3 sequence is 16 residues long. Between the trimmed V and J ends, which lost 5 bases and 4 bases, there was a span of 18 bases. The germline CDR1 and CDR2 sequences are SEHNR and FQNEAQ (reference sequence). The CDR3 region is CASSRTGPGANQPQHF. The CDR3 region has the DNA TGTGCCAGCAGCCGAACGGGACCAGGGGCTAATCAGCCCCAGCATTTT.

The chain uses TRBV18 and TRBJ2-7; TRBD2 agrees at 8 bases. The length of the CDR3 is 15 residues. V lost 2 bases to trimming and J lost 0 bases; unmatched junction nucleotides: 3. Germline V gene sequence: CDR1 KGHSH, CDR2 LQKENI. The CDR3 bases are TGTGCCAGCTCACCAGGGACTAGAAGCTCCTACGAGCAGTACTTC. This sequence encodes CASSPGTRSSYEQYF.

The CDR3 region has the DNA TGTGCCAGTAGTATGACAGGGGACTATGGCTACACCTTC. It encodes CASSMTGDYGYTF. J is TRBJ1-2 and V is TRBV19, with 8 bases identical to TRBD1. The V gene end was trimmed by 3 bases and the J gene end by 3 bases; junction bases not matched to a gene: 0. The CDR3 has 13 residues. CDR1 is LNHDA and CDR2 is SQIVND in the germline V gene (reference sequence).

The CDR3 bases are TGTGCCAGCAGCCCTTCGACAGGGTTCGAGCAGTACTTC. It encodes CASSPSTGFEQYF. The gene calls are TRBV5-5 and TRBJ2-7; 7 positions agree with TRBD1. This CDR3 contains 13 residues. With 4 bases clipped from V and 6 bases from J, the junction kept 7 bases outside the gene matches. Germline lookup yields CDR1 SGHKS and CDR2 YYEKEE (reference sequence).

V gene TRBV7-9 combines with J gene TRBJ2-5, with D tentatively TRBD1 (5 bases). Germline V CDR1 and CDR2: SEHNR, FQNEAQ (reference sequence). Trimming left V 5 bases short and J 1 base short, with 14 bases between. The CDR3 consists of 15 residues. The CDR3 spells CASSIRQQAQETQYF. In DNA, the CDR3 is TGTGCCAGCAGCATAAGACAGCAGGCCCAAGAGACCCAGTACTTC. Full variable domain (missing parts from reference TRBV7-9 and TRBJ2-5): DTGVSQNPRHKITKRGQNVTFRCDPISEHNRLYWYRQTLGQGPEFLTYFQNEAQLEKSRLLSDRFSAERPKGSFSTLEIQRTEQGDSAMYLCASSIRQQAQETQYFGPGTRLLVL.

CDR3 protein: CASSLFRGGYEQYF. The CDR3 bases are TGCGCCAGCAGCTTGTTTCGGGGGGGCTACGAGCAGTACTTC. The chain is built from TRBV5-1 and TRBJ2-7; 8 bases are a match to TRBD2. V shed 1 base and J 3 bases; nucleotides not matched to a gene: 3. Germline V gene lookup returns CDR1 SGHRS and CDR2 YFSETQ. The CDR3 consists of 14 residues.

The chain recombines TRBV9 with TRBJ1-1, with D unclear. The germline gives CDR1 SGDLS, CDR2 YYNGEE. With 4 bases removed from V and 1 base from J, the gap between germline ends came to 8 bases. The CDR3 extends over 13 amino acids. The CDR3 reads CASSMTPNTEAFF. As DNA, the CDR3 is TGTGCCAGCAGCATGACACCGAACACTGAAGCTTTCTTT.

CDR3 DNA sequence: TGTGCCACCAGCAGAGATAAGGGGACTTCTGGAAACACCATATATTTT. The encoded protein is CATSRDKGTSGNTIYF. The V call is TRBV15, the J call TRBJ1-3; TRBD1 might be the D (5 bases). The CDR3 is made up of 16 amino acids. CDR1 LNHNV and CDR2 YYDKDF come from the germline V gene (reference sequence). Between the trimmed V and J ends, which lost 0 bases and 1 base, there was a span of 10 bases.

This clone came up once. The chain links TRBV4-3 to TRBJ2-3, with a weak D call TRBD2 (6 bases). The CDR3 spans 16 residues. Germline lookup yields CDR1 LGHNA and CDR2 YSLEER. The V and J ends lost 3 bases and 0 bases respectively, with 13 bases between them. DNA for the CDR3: TGCGCCAGCAGCCATCGGACCGGGACTAGCACAGATACGCAGTATTTT. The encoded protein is CASSHRTGTSTDTQYF.

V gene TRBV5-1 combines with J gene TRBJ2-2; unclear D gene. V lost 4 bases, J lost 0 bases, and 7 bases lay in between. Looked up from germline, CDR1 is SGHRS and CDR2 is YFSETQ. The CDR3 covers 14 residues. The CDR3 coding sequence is TGCGCCAGCAGCCAGGATCCGAACACCGGGGAGCTGTTTTTT. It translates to CASSQDPNTGELFF.